This T cell receptor beta chain was identified in a study of cytotoxic CD8 clonotypes in ibrutinib-treated CLL (dated by TCRdb to 2020 to 2023). Regarding the study in general: The cohort included roughly 15 treatment-naive and under 13 relapsed/refractory patients; about 18 were IGHV unmutated. Responses were partial in roughly 24 patients and complete in 2; after median about 63 months follow-up, around 14 stayed in remission and approximately twelve progressed. Samples at response were collected after a median of about twelve months of treatment, with a range of roughly 6 to 36 months. An average of approximately 260,000 productive templates and roughly 94,000 productive rearrangements was obtained per sample. Longitudinal samples were available for about 30% of the roughly 86 trial participants. Cryopreserved peripheral blood mononuclear cells were obtained before treatment, at response, and at either sustained remission or disease progression. Patients were still on ibrutinib when every remission and progressive disease sample was collected. Results the study describes overall, beyond this receptor: Clonality rose at ibrutinib response, remained stable during sustained remission, and dropped back toward baseline at progression. Public clonotypes were found to be uncommon and were observed to contract or remain stable during treatment; the increase in clonality was shown to reflect expansion of private clonotypes at ibrutinib response. Baseline clonality exceeded that of age-matched healthy donors and correlated strongly with circulating CD8+ T-cell counts. Sampling times were not matched between sustained-remission and progressing patients, and lymph node repertoires were not studied.

Trimming accounts for 1 base at V and 6 bases at J, while the number of junction bases matched to no gene is 3. From a lookup of the germline V gene (reference sequence), CDR1 and CDR2 are LNHNV and YYDKDF. The CDR3 covers 14 residues, taking in both the cysteine and the phenylalanine. Only CDR3 DNA remains: 42 bases, in frame from the first base. This specimen's time point label, per the study, means: around 25 months on ibrutinib. Approximately 2 micrograms of genomic DNA were extracted from cryopreserved PBMCs for TCR beta library preparation. Longitudinal blood samples from CLL patients on ibrutinib monotherapy were analyzed using high-throughput TCR beta sequencing. The patients were enrolled in a single-center, open-label phase 2 trial of ibrutinib monotherapy. A MiSeq instrument was used for deep resolution sequencing, which targeted depths ranging from 1 in 1 million up to 1 in 200,000 T cells, with coverage averaging 10x for each clonotype. The immunoSEQ hsTCRB Kit was used to generate the TCR beta libraries. In the source study's methods: The data were analyzed with ImmunoSEQ Analyzer and ImmunoSEQ Data Assistant, and V, D and J gene assignments followed IMGT definitions. Clonality was computed as one minus normalized Shannon entropy of productive rearrangement frequencies, ranging from 0 to 1. Only overrepresented clonotypes making up at least 0.05% of the repertoire of each patient were included in the public clonotype analysis. Repertoires from approximately 12 age-matched healthy donors in immuneACCESS were used as clonality controls. The clones in this table, taken by TCRdb from immuneACCESS, are in-frame only. Not every clone is retained; where verified, under half of the shortfall comes from an unresolved V gene, and the cause of the rest is unknown. The DNA gave D and trimming, while V, J and clone size come from that table. The sample table shows more than 200,000 clones, and under 75% are seen once. Over 15% of the sample is taken by the ten largest.

Points on this clone: It lacks a known antigen. No per-base quality is available; no much larger clone lies one base away.

This material consisted of PBMCs, taken after 24 months of ibrutinib treatment. The chain uses TRBV15 and TRBJ1-5, with 7 bases matching TRBD1. The TCR was taken from a human donor with chronic lymphocytic leukemia. The sequenced DNA is TGTGCCACCAGCAGAGGACAGGGAAGTCAGCCCCAGCATTTT. Translated, this gives CATSRGQGSQPQHF.